This T cell receptor (beta chain) stems from a study of shared clonotypes between healthy human individuals. Study findings and constraints: Deeper or shallower sequencing was expected to change how clonotypes are shared among donors.

Germline loops: CDR1 KGHSH, CDR2 LQKENI. The V gene lost 2 bases and the J gene lost 3 bases, with 4 bases spanning the gap. The CDR3 is made up of 13 amino acids. Sorted-subset replicate PCRs used roughly 210 ng of genomic DNA. This amount corresponded to tens of thousands of T cell genomes. The repertoire was sequenced with immunoSEQ multiplex PCR; TCRdb's copy has only in-frame clones and lacks some. The sample yields over a million clones, 96% seen once. Turning to this clone: The antigen is not known. This CDR3 is also generated by other DNA sequences in the sample.

This chain connects TRBV18 to TRBJ2-2; no firm D call. Input material: naive CD4+ T cells sorted from blood. Subset of the sample: CD45RA+ positively selected. This TCR derives from a young man in good health. The chain's CDR3 is CASSPLDTGELFF. DNA of the CDR3: TGTGCCAGCTCACCATTGGACACCGGGGAGCTGTTTTTT.